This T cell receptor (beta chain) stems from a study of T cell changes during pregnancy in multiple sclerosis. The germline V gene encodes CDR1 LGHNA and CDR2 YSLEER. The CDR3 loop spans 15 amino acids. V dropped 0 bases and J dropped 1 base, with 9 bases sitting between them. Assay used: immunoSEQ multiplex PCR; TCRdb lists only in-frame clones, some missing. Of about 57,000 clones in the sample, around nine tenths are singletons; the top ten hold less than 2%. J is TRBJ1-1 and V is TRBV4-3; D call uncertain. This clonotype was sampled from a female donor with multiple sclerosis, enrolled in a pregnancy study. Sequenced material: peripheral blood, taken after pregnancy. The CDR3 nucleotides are TGCGCCAGCAGCCAAGATGGCACCCAGAACACTGAAGCTTTCTTT. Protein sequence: CASSQDGTQNTEAFF.